The 17 T cell receptor beta chains in this list originate from one sample, sequenced in a study of radiotherapy plus CTLA-4 blockade in lung cancer. Measured with immunoSEQ multiplex PCR; TCRdb has only the in-frame clones, and not every one. The sample lists about 38,000 clones; about 68% were seen once. Source: peripheral blood, taken from a patient treated with radiotherapy plus ipilimumab. The receptors shown here come from a human donor with non-small cell lung cancer who had stable disease on radiotherapy plus ipilimumab.

V and J are TRBV7-9 and TRBJ2-7, with D perhaps TRBD2 (6 bases). There are 14 residues in the CDR3. Trimming cost V 5 bases and J 6 bases, with 17 bases left between them. Per the germline V gene, CDR1 is SEHNR and CDR2 is FQNEAQ (reference sequence). The chain's CDR3 is CASSASLSEGEQYF. In DNA, the CDR3 is TGTGCCAGCAGCGCCAGTCTTTCGGAGGGCGAGCAGTACTTC.

The chain employs TRBV7-8 and TRBJ1-2, with D possibly TRBD1 on 5 matching bases. This CDR3 region has 13 residues. In germline, CDR1 is SGHVS, CDR2 FQNEAQ. V was trimmed by 2 bases and J by 7 bases, leaving 11 bases between them. The chain's CDR3 is CASSLLGEGGYTF. CDR3 DNA sequence: TGTGCCAGCAGCTTATTAGGGGAGGGTGGCTACACCTTC.

The chain uses TRBV5-6 and TRBJ1-2, with D uncertain. Germline lookup yields CDR1 SGHDT and CDR2 YYEEEE. V was pared by 1 base and J by 10 bases, with 14 bases between. The CDR3 is 13 residues long. The CDR3 protein is CASSLPPDGAYTF. The CDR3 nucleotides read TGTGCCAGCAGCTTGCCCCCTGATGGTGCCTACACCTTC.

The chain carries TRBV19 and TRBJ2-1; 10 positions agree with TRBD2. Germline lookup yields CDR1 LNHDA and CDR2 SQIVND (reference sequence). The CDR3 contains 15 residues. V lost 2 bases, J lost 7 bases, and 5 bases stayed unmatched. As DNA, the CDR3 is TGTGCCAGTAGTATATTCCTAGCGGGGGATAATGAGCAGTTCTTC. Its translation is CASSIFLAGDNEQFF.

The CDR3 is CASSPMVAGINQPQHF. CDR3 DNA sequence: TGTGCCAGCTCACCAATGGTGGCGGGTATTAATCAGCCCCAGCATTTT. V is TRBV18 and J is TRBJ1-5; D remains ambiguous. Looked up from germline, CDR1 is KGHSH and CDR2 is LQKENI. The CDR3 loop spans 16 amino acids. The V gene lost 2 bases and the J gene lost 4 bases, with 15 bases spanning the gap.

This sequence joins TRBV5-1 and TRBJ1-2; D might be TRBD1 (6 bases). Per germline, CDR1 SGHRS and CDR2 YFSETQ. This CDR3 contains 13 residues. Trimming shortened V by 5 bases and J by 5 bases, and 13 bases separated the two germline ends. This CDR3 is CASSSQGQYGYTF. CDR3 sequence (DNA): TGCGCCAGCAGTTCACAGGGACAATATGGCTACACCTTC.

The rearrangement uses TRBV27 and TRBJ1-5; the match to TRBD1 covers 7 bases. The CDR3 length is 12 residues. V shed 6 bases and J 5 bases; nucleotides not matched to a gene: 1. Germline CDR1 and CDR2: MNHEY and SMNVEV (reference sequence). The CDR3 DNA is TGTGCCAGCAGGACAGGGTATCAGCCCCAGCATTTT. This codes for CASRTGYQPQHF.

This chain joins TRBV7-8 and TRBJ2-2, with TRBD2 identical over 10 bases. Trimming cost V 7 bases and J 1 base; bases outside gene matches: 9. The CDR3 is 17 amino acids. Looked up from germline, CDR1 is SGHVS and CDR2 is FQNEAQ. CDR3 in amino acids: CASTERRTSGNTGELFF. The CDR3 DNA follows: TGTGCCAGCACCGAGCGACGGACTAGCGGGAACACCGGGGAGCTGTTTTTT.

V and J are TRBV6-1 and TRBJ1-2, with D maybe TRBD1 (6 bases). The CDR3 consists of 14 residues. From germline, CDR1 is MNHNS and CDR2 SASEGT. V gave up 4 bases and J gave up 6 bases, with 15 bases separating them. The DNA for the CDR3 is TGTGCCAGCAGTGTGGGCAGGGGAGGGCATGGCTACACCTTC. Amino acid sequence: CASSVGRGGHGYTF.

This chain links TRBV11-3 with TRBJ2-2; possibly TRBD1 for D (6 bases). Germline V gives CDR1 SGHNT, CDR2 YENEEA. Trimming cost V 1 base and J 2 bases, with 11 bases left between them. The CDR3 spans 16 residues. CDR3 bases: TGTGCCAGCAGCTTAGCCGGACAGAGTAACACCGGGGAGCTGTTTTTT. This translates into CASSLAGQSNTGELFF.

The J gene is TRBJ1-5, the V gene TRBV6-1, with D possibly being TRBD1 (6 bases). Per the germline V gene, CDR1 is MNHNS and CDR2 is SASEGT. CDR3 length equals 15 residues. Between the trimmed V and J ends, which lost 0 bases and 4 bases, there was a span of 10 bases. CDR3 nucleotides: TGTGCCAGCAGTGAAGCCGACAGGTCAAATCAGCCCCAGCATTTT. This gives the protein CASSEADRSNQPQHF.

The gene calls are TRBV7-3 and TRBJ2-2; 7 bases align to TRBD2. The CDR3 is 14 amino acids. CDR1 is SGHTA, CDR2 FQGTGA, per germline. V lost 6 bases, J lost 2 bases, and 3 bases stayed unmatched. The CDR3 DNA sequence: TGTGCCAGCAGTCGGGACTACAACACCGGGGAGCTGTTTTTT. This codes for CASSRDYNTGELFF.

This clone was recorded once. The rearrangement uses TRBV6-1 and TRBJ2-3; 10 bases agree with TRBD2. Trimming cost V 5 bases and J 9 bases; bases outside gene matches: 8. The germline gives CDR1 MNHNS, CDR2 SASEGT. The CDR3 extends over 14 amino acids. As DNA, the CDR3 is TGTGCCAGCAGTAATAGCGGGGGGAGCTTGACGCAGTATTTT. Its protein product is CASSNSGGSLTQYF.

This chain joins TRBV11-2 and TRBJ2-2; possibly TRBD1 or TRBD2 for D (5 bases each). The V end was cut by 4 bases, the J end by 2 bases, with 14 bases between. The CDR3 has 16 amino acids. The V gene's germline CDR1 is SGHAT and CDR2 FQNNGV. This CDR3 is CASSSRPGGNTGELFF. CDR3 bases: TGTGCCAGCAGCTCCCGGCCTGGGGGAAACACCGGGGAGCTGTTTTTT.

The chain recombines TRBV6-1 with TRBJ1-1, with TRBD1 matching 7 bases. The CDR3 covers 17 residues. The V gene's germline CDR1 is MNHNS and CDR2 SASEGT. After removal of 4 bases from V and 0 bases from J, the junction contained 11 bases not matched to a gene. CDR3 coding DNA: TGTGCCAGCAGTGCCCAGGGGGGCCGGGGAATGAACACTGAAGCTTTCTTT. Translation: CASSAQGGRGMNTEAFF.

The V gene is TRBV4-1, the J gene TRBJ2-4; 7 bases fit TRBD2. CDR3 length equals 16 residues. Germline trimming cut 0 bases from V and 0 bases from J; bases unmatched to any gene: 2. From germline, CDR1 is MGHRA and CDR2 YSYEKL. CDR3 amino acids: CASSQEGGGAKNIQYF. The CDR3, as DNA: TGCGCCAGCAGCCAAGAGGGGGGGGGAGCCAAAAACATTCAGTACTTC.

This sequence joins TRBV11-2 and TRBJ1-5, with no clear D. CDR3 length equals 13 residues. Per the germline V gene, CDR1 is SGHAT and CDR2 is FQNNGV. Trimming removed 4 bases at V and 5 bases at J, with 9 bases between. DNA of the CDR3: TGTGCCAGCAGCTGGGCCTCGTATCAGCCCCAGCATTTT. Encoded protein: CASSWASYQPQHF.